This TCR beta chain appears in the sequencing data of a study of STAT3 mutations in large granular lymphocyte leukemia. Study context: Roughly half the longitudinally sequenced T-LGLL patients had canonical STAT3 mutations. General study points: Treatment regimens differed across patients between samplings. At least one immunodominant TCR beta clonotype appeared in every T-cell large granular lymphocyte leukemia patient. Samples missed the first appearance of the clone.

Produced via immunoSEQ multiplex PCR; TCRdb's table is partial and in-frame only. The table has roughly 11,000 clones, 65% to 90% seen once; the top ten hold 70% to 90%. A note on this clone: The antigen remains unidentified.

The length of the CDR3 is 15 residues. From germline, CDR1 is SGHNT and CDR2 YYREEE (reference sequence). J lost 3 bases, V lost 4 bases, and 7 bases had no gene match. The clonotype was recovered from an elderly man with T-cell large granular lymphocyte leukemia. Some clones in this sample may be carry-over from other donors' samples. The sample taken for sequencing was peripheral blood mononuclear cells. V usage is TRBV5-4 and J usage is TRBJ2-3, with TRBD2 matching 8 bases. In nucleotides, the CDR3 is TGTGCCAGCAGCGGGGGGACTAGGTGGACAGATACGCAGTATTTT. Protein: CASSGGTRWTDTQYF.